This is a list of T cell receptor beta chains from one sample in a study of blood T cells in healthy people across ages. One entry per CDR3 protein results from TCRdb running MiXCR on the 5' RACE reads. Of roughly 1.7 million distinct CDR3 sequences in the sample, 30% to 35% were seen once. The specimen sequenced was blood. The receptors derive from a woman in her 30s in good health. Each CDR3 is given with its conserved first and last residue. D genes are given only for firm matches. Rows may omit the clone size; those that give it use once, few, many or a size class.

J: TRBJ2-3
size: few
V: TRBV20-1
D: .
CDR3: CSRHLDHTDTQYF
DNA: TGCAGTAGACACCTGGACCACACAGATACGCAGTATTTT

J: TRBJ1-2
size: .
V: TRBV27
D: TRBD1
CDR3: CASSSGTGGPYGYTF
DNA: TGTGCCAGCAGTTCCGGGACAGGGGGGCCCTATGGCTACACCTTC

J: TRBJ2-7
size: many
V: TRBV12-3/TRBV12-4
D: TRBD2
CDR3: CASAGPGREYEQYF
DNA: TGTGCCAGCGCCGGGCCGGGGAGGGAATACGAGCAGTACTTC

J: TRBJ2-7
size: .
V: TRBV27
D: TRBD2
CDR3: CTSSSRTSGNYGFAYEQYF
DNA: TGTACCAGCAGTTCCCGGACTAGCGGGAATTACGGGTTCGCCTACGAGCAGTACTTC

J: TRBJ1-1
size: .
V: TRBV19
D: .
CDR3: CASSRMLAEAFF
DNA: TGTGCCAGTAGTAGGATGTTGGCTGAAGCTTTCTTT

J: TRBJ2-7
size: many
V: TRBV7-9
D: TRBD1
CDR3: CAIGRGQGSEQYF
DNA: TGTGCCATCGGCCGAGGACAGGGGTCCGAGCAGTACTTC

J: TRBJ1-5
size: few
V: TRBV6-2/TRBV6-3
D: .
CDR3: CASTEGYVWQPQHF
DNA: TGTGCCAGCACCGAGGGGTATGTTTGGCAGCCCCAGCATTTT

J: TRBJ2-5
size: .
V: TRBV20-1
D: TRBD1
CDR3: CSARRDRGETQYF
DNA: TGCAGTGCTAGAAGGGACAGGGGAGAGACCCAGTACTTC

J: TRBJ2-7
size: .
V: TRBV5-5
D: .
CDR3: CASSFDTWAREQYF
DNA: TGTGCCAGCAGCTTCGACACCTGGGCTCGGGAGCAGTACTTC

J: TRBJ2-4
size: once
V: TRBV10-2
D: .
CDR3: CASRERRNLYGQYF
DNA: TGCGCCAGCAGGGAGAGACGGAATCTCTACGGGCAGTACTTC

J: TRBJ2-1
size: many
V: TRBV29-1
D: .
CDR3: CSLETVYNEQFF
DNA: TGCAGCCTCGAGACAGTGTACAATGAGCAGTTCTTC

J: TRBJ2-3
size: once
V: TRBV12-5
D: TRBD1
CDR3: CASGSQGLGTQYF
DNA: TGTGCTAGTGGTTCACAGGGGTTGGGTACGCAGTATTTT

J: TRBJ2-3
size: once
V: TRBV2
D: .
CDR3: CASRRTRDTQYF
DNA: TGTGCCAGCAGGAGGACGAGAGATACGCAGTATTTT

J: TRBJ2-7
size: .
V: TRBV21-1
D: .
CDR3: CASSKDRVIYEQYF
DNA: TGTGCCAGCAGCAAGGACAGGGTAATCTACGAGCAGTACTTC

J: TRBJ2-5
size: many
V: TRBV20-1
D: .
CDR3: CSARDSTGAKGGHQETQYF
DNA: TGCAGTGCTAGAGATTCAACCGGGGCCAAGGGGGGGCACCAAGAGACCCAGTACTTC

J: TRBJ2-1
size: once
V: TRBV7-7
D: .
CDR3: CASSSLVGPYNEQFF
DNA: TGTGCCAGCAGCTCACTAGTGGGGCCCTACAATGAGCAGTTCTTC

J: TRBJ1-2
size: .
V: TRBV20-1
D: .
CDR3: CSASGGAGGYTF
DNA: TGCAGTGCTAGCGGGGGGGCGGGTGGCTACACCTTC

J: TRBJ2-7
size: .
V: TRBV24-1
D: .
CDR3: CATSDAGQSYEQYF
DNA: TGTGCCACCAGTGATGCCGGACAGAGTTACGAGCAGTACTTC